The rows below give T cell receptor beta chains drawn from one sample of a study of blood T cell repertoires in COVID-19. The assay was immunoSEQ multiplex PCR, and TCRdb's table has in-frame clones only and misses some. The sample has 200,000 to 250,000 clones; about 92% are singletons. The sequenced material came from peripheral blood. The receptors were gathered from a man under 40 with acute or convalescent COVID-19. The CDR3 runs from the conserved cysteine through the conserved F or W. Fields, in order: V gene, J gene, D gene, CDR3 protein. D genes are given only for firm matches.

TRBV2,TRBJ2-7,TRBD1,CASSIQGGEQYF
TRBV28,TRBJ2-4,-,CASSPRLAKNIQYF
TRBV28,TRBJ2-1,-,CASSFRVSSYNEQFF
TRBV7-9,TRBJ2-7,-,CASSNQGSEQYF
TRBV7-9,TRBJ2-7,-,CASSSLYEQYF
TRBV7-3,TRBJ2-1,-,CASSPQVSSYNEQFF
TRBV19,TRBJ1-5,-,CASSRWRGGEPQHF
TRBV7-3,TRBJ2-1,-,CASSSGNEQFF
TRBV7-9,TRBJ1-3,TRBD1,CASRLPAQGPGNTIYF
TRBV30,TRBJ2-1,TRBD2,CAWSSGTNNEQFF
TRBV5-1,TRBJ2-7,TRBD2,CASSLLRVSGGDPGDEQYF
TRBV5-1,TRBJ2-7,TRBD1,CASRSGTGFYEQYF
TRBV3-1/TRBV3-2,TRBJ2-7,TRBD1,CASSQGGTGGSYEQYF
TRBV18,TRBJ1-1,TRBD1,CASSSGQGRTEAFF
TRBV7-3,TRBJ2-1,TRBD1,CASSRLPGQGINEQFF
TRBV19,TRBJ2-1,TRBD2,CASSRAGGRNEQFF
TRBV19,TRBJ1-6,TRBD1,CASSIGTGLNSPLHF
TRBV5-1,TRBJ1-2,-,CASSLVRTMDYTF
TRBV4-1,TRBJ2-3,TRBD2,CASSQVASGRRGPDTQYF
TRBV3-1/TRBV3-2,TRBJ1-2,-,CASSQDGSEPYGYTF
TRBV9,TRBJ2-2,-,CASSVAGVRVGELFF
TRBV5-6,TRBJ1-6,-,CASSSRPVADSPLHF
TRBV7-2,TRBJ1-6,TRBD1,CASSLGRGRNSPLHF
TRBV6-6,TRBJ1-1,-,CASSGEGFTEAFF
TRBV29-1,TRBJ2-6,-,CSVALGGLHSGANVLTF
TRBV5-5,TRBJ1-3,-,CASSLDGATTIYF
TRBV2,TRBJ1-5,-,CASRDRSNQPQHF
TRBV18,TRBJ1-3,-,CASSPTGSTGNTIYF
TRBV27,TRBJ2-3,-,CASSLGRGDTQYF
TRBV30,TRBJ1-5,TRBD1,CAWSVRGGNQPQHF
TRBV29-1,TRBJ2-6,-,CSVAQQATGANVLTF
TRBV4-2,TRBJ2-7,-,CASTSIMTGRTYEQYF
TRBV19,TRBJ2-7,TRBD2,CASSSGTSGRAEQYF
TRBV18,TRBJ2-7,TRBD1,CASSPQDRVAEQYF
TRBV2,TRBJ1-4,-,CASRSARGYGEKLFF
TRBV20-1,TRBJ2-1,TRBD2,CSASTSGWPNEQFF
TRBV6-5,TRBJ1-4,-,CASRITLGGEKLFF
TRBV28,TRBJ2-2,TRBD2,CASSLSSGSSAGELFF
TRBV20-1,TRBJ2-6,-,CSASRGANVLTF
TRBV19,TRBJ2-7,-,CASSIKAGYEQYF
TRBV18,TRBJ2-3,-,CASSLASRSATQYF